This T cell receptor beta chain comes out of a study of control samples from healthy donors and cancer patients. Per the germline V gene, CDR1 is LNHDA and CDR2 is SQIVND (reference sequence). The CDR3 runs to 15 residues. The V and J ends lost 7 bases and 0 bases respectively, with 15 bases between them. Sequencing was performed with immunoSEQ multiplex PCR; in TCRdb, only in-frame clones are kept and a portion is missing. Of 150,000 to 200,000 clones listed, 90% are singletons. The sequenced sample consisted of blood. The rearrangement joins TRBV19 to TRBJ2-5, with TRBD2 as a possible D gene (6 bases). This clonotype was obtained from a woman aged 45 to 65 in good health. In nucleotides, the CDR3 is TGTGCCAGTACCCAGGGAGGTTCAGACCAAGAGACCCAGTACTTC. It yields the protein CASTQGGSDQETQYF. The full variable domain, its missing parts supplied by reference TRBV19 and TRBJ2-5, is DGGITQSPKYLFRKEGQNVTLSCEQNLNHDAMYWYRQDPGQGLRLIYYSQIVNDFQKGDIAEGYSVSREKKESFPLTVTSAQKNPTAFYLCASTQGGSDQETQYFGPGTRLLVL.